The T cell receptor beta chain under discussion was sequenced for a study of blood T cell repertoires in COVID-19. Overall study context: Nucleic acid was either cDNA or gDNA, and it came from T cells, B-cell-depleted T cells, or PBMCs.

V gave up 7 bases and J gave up 5 bases; unmatched junction bases: 13. Per the germline V gene, CDR1 is LNHDA and CDR2 is SQIVND (reference sequence). The CDR3 is 16 residues long. This study enrolled people aged about 18 to 100 from 24 US geographic areas. The data were produced by immunoSEQ multiplex PCR, yet TCRdb's version contains in-frame clones alone and is incomplete. The data hold about 430,000 clones, with around 89% observed a single time. This sequence joins TRBV19 and TRBJ2-1, with 8 bases lining up with TRBD1. The TCR comes from a woman in her 30s with acute COVID-19. Material for sequencing was PBMCs or T cells enriched from blood (not recorded which). This CDR3 reads CASKDSGGKSHNEQFF. For the CDR3, the DNA is TGTGCCAGTAAGGACTCAGGGGGCAAGAGCCACAATGAGCAGTTCTTC.